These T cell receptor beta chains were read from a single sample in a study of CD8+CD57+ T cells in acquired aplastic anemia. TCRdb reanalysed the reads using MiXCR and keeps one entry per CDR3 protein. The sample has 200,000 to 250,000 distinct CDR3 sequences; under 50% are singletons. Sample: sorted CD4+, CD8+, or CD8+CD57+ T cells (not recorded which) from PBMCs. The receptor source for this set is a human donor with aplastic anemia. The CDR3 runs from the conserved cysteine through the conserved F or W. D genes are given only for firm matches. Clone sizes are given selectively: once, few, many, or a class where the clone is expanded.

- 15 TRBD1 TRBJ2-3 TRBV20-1 CSARTGAGGYNEQYF TGCAGTGCTAGAACCGGGGCAGGGGGCTACAATGAGCAGTATTTT
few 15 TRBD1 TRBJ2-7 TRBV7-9 CASSQDRGHRYEQYF TGCGCCAGCAGCCAAGACAGGGGGCATCGGTACGAGCAGTACTTC
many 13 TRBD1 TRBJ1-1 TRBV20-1 CSAAQGAGTEAFF TGCAGTGCTGCACAGGGGGCGGGCACTGAAGCTTTCTTT
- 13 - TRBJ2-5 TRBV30 CAWKLADKETQYF TGTGCCTGGAAACTAGCTGACAAAGAGACCCAGTACTTC
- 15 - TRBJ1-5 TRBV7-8 CASSLDRGNNQPQHF TGTGCCAGCAGCTTAGATAGGGGGAACAATCAGCCCCAGCATTTT
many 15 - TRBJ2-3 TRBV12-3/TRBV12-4 CASSFGVSDTDTQYF TGTGCCAGCAGTTTCGGGGTGTCGGACACAGATACGCAGTATTTT
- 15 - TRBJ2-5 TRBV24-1 CATSDFGSYQETQYF TGTGCCACCAGTGATTTTGGTTCGTACCAAGAGACCCAGTACTTC
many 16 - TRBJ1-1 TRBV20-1 CSAQEFRAGVNTEAFF TGCAGTGCACAAGAGTTTCGGGCAGGAGTGAACACTGAAGCTTTCTTT
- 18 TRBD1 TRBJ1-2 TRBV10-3 CAISESRDRVRLGYGYTF TGTGCCATCAGTGAGTCTCGGGACAGGGTGAGACTCGGATATGGCTACACCTTC
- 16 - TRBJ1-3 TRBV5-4 CASSLDGNISGNTIYF TGTGCCAGCAGCTTGGACGGAAATATCTCTGGAAACACCATATACTTT
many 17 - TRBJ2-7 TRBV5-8 CASSSRKMGGTSYEQYF TGTGCCAGCAGCTCCCGGAAAATGGGGGGCACCTCCTACGAGCAGTACTTC
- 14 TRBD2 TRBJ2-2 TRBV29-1 CSVGRGGDTGELFF TGCAGCGTTGGTCGGGGGGGGGACACCGGGGAGCTGTTTTTT
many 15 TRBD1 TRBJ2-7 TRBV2 CASSWGRGPPYEQYF TGTGCCAGCAGCTGGGGCAGGGGGCCCCCCTACGAGCAGTACTTC
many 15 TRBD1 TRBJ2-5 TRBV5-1 CASSQYRGDLETQYF TGCGCCAGCAGCCAATACAGGGGGGACCTGGAGACCCAGTACTTC
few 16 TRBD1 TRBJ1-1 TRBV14 CASSPSQGTGNTEAFF TGTGCCAGCTCACCCTCACAGGGGACGGGGAACACTGAAGCTTTCTTT
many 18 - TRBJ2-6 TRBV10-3 CAISLQARGNRGANVLTF TGTGCCATCAGCCTACAGGCCCGGGGGAATCGAGGGGCCAACGTCCTGACTTTC
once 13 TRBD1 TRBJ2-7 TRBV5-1 CASSDQGAWEQYF TGCGCCAGCAGTGACCAGGGGGCTTGGGAGCAGTACTTC
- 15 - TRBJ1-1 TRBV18 CASSPIRDTNTEAFF TGTGCCAGCTCACCAATTAGGGATACGAACACTGAAGCTTTCTTT
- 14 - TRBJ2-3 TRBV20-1 CGAGWDSGTDTQYF TGCGGTGCTGGTTGGGACTCGGGCACAGATACGCAGTATTTT
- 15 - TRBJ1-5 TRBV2 CASSEARGSNQPQHF TGTGCCAGCAGTGAAGCGCGCGGAAGCAATCAGCCCCAGCATTTT
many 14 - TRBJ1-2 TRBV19 CASSSPLGLYGYTF TGTGCCAGTAGTTCCCCGCTGGGTCTTTATGGCTACACCTTC
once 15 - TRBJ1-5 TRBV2 CASSELGPSNQPQHF TGTGCCAGCAGTGAGTTGGGGCCTAGCAATCAGCCCCAGCATTTT
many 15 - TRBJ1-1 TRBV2 CASTPGSQLNTEAFF TGTGCCAGCACCCCCGGGTCGCAGCTGAACACTGAAGCTTTCTTT
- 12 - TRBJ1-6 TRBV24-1 CATSLSNSPLHF TGTGCCACCAGTTTGTCCAATTCACCCCTCCACTTT
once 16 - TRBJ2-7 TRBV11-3 CASSSVQALPPYEQYF TGTGCCAGCAGCTCCGTTCAGGCCCTTCCTCCCTACGAGCAGTACTTC
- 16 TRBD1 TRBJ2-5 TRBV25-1 CASSTGTGGNQETQYF TGTGCCAGCAGCACCGGGACAGGGGGCAACCAAGAGACCCAGTACTTC
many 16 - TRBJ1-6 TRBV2 CASRGRGTGYNSPLHF TGTGCCAGCAGGGGGAGGGGAACGGGATATAATTCACCCCTCCACTTT
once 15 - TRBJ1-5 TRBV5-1 CASSQYGGRVGPQHF TGCGCCAGCAGCCAGTACGGGGGGAGAGTTGGGCCCCAGCATTTT
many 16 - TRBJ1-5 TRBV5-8 CASSLRSRPRNQPQHF TGTGCCAGCAGCTTGCGGTCACGACCGCGCAATCAGCCCCAGCATTTT
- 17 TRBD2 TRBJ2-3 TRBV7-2 CASSLVASGGASNTQYF TGTGCCAGCAGCTTAGTGGCTAGCGGGGGGGCATCTAATACGCAGTATTTT
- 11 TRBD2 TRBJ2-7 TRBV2 CASNEAGKQYF TGTGCCAGCAATGAAGCGGGGAAGCAGTACTTC
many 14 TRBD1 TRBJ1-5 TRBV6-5 CASSSRTGGQPQHF TGTGCCAGCAGTTCGAGAACAGGGGGTCAGCCCCAGCATTTT
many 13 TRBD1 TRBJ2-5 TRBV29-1 CSVVTPGGETQYF TGCAGCGTTGTTACCCCAGGGGGAGAGACCCAGTACTTC
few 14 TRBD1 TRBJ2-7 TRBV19 CASSPRQGGEEQYF TGTGCCAGTAGTCCCCGACAGGGGGGGGAAGAGCAGTACTTC
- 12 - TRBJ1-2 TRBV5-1 CASSFDNDGYTF TGCGCCAGCAGCTTCGACAATGACGGCTACACCTTC
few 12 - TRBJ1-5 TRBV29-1 CSAQDGNQPQHF TGCAGCGCTCAAGACGGGAATCAGCCCCAGCATTTT
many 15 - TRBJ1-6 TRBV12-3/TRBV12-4 CASSPMSGGGSPLHF TGTGCCAGCAGCCCTATGTCCGGGGGCGGGTCACCCCTCCACTTT
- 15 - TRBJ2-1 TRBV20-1 CSARSSDSSYNEQFF TGCAGTGCTAGATCGTCTGACAGCTCCTACAATGAGCAGTTCTTC
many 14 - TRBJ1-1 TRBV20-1 CSAISPVRGTEAFF TGCAGTGCTATCTCCCCAGTGAGGGGTACTGAAGCTTTCTTT
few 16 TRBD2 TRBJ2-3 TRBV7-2 CASSLRDGGYADTQYF TGTGCCAGCAGCTTAAGAGACGGGGGGTACGCAGATACGCAGTATTTT
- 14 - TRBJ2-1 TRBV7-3 CASSPLGGASEQFF TGTGCCAGCAGCCCACTGGGGGGGGCTAGTGAGCAGTTCTTC
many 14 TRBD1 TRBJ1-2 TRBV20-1 CSARLPGTDYGYTF TGCAGTGCTCGGTTACCCGGGACAGACTATGGCTACACCTTC
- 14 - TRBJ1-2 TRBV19 CASSLLTGSYGYTF TGTGCCAGTAGTCTCTTGACAGGTAGCTATGGCTACACCTTC
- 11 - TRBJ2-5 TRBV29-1 CSANIGETQYF TGCAGCGCAAACATAGGCGAGACCCAGTACTTC
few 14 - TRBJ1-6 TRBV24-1 CATSEGREVSPLHF TGTGCCACCAGTGAAGGACGGGAGGTCTCACCCCTCCACTTT
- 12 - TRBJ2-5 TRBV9 CASRGGSETQYF TGTGCCAGCAGAGGGGGGTCGGAGACCCAGTACTTC
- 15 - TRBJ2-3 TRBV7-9 CASSLLGGGKGTQYF TGTGCCAGCAGCTTATTGGGAGGGGGCAAAGGTACGCAGTATTTT
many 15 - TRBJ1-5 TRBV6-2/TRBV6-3 CASSYGRRPNQPQHF TGTGCCAGCAGTTACGGCAGGCGTCCCAATCAGCCCCAGCATTTT
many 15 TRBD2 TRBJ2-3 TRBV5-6 CASSSGGASTDTQYF TGTGCCAGCAGCTCCGGGGGGGCCAGCACAGATACGCAGTATTTT
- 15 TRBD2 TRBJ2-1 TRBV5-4 CASSLKRGVYNEQFF TGTGCCAGCAGCTTGAAGCGGGGGGTCTACAATGAGCAGTTCTTC
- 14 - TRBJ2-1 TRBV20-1 CSARFGAGYNEQFF TGCAGTGCTAGATTTGGGGCGGGGTACAATGAGCAGTTCTTC
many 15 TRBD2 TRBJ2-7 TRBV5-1 CASSGTGTSTVEQYF TGCGCCAGCAGCGGGACCGGGACTAGCACCGTCGAGCAGTACTTC
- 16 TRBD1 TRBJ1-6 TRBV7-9 CASSKLTGLGDSPLHF TGTGCCAGCAGCAAACTGACAGGGCTTGGGGATTCACCCCTCCACTTT
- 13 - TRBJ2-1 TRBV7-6 CASSQSSYNEQSF TGTGCCAGCAGCCAAAGCTCCTACAATGAGCAGTCCTTC
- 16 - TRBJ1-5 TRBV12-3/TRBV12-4 CASSPLSLQKNQPQHF TGTGCCAGCAGCCCCCTCTCGCTTCAGAAAAATCAGCCCCAGCATTTT
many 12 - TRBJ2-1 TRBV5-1 CASSSLLNEQFF TGCGCCAGCAGCTCTCTTTTAAATGAGCAGTTCTTC
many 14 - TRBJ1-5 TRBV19 CASSNAGAPGPQHF TGTGCCAGTAGTAACGCAGGGGCACCGGGGCCCCAGCATTTT
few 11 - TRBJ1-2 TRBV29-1 CSAEGNYGYTF TGCAGCGCCGAGGGGAACTATGGCTACACCTTC
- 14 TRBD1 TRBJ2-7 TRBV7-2 CASSLEGAGGEQYF TGTGCCAGCAGCTTAGAGGGGGCAGGCGGCGAGCAGTACTTC